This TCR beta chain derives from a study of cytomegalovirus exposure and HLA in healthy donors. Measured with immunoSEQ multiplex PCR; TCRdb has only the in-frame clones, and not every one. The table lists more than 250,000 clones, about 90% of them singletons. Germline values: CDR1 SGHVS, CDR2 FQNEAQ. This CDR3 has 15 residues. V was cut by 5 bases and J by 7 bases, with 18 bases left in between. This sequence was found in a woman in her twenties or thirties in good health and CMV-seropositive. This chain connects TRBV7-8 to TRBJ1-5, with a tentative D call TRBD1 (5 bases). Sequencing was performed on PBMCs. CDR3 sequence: CASSLTASWGQPQHF. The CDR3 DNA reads TGTGCCAGCAGCCTAACTGCTTCCTGGGGCCAGCCCCAGCATTTT. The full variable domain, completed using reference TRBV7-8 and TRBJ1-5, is GAGVSQSPRYKVAKRGQDVALRCDPISGHVSLFWYQQALGQGPEFLTYFQNEAQLDKSGLPSDRFFAERPEGSVSTLKIQRTQQEDSAVYLCASSLTASWGQPQHFGDGTRLSIL.